This T cell receptor beta chain was recorded in a study of cytomegalovirus exposure and HLA in healthy donors. General study points: Among the CMV-associated chains, a few were confirmed in vitro as specific for CMV antigens. In a later analysis, productive TCRs from donors in an Asian-associated ancestry cluster reportedly carried fewer N-insertions than the cohort mean.

This clone was picked up a small number of times. Its antigen is undetermined. Germline V gene lookup returns CDR1 MDHEN and CDR2 SYDVKM. The V gene end was trimmed by 3 bases and the J gene end by 7 bases; junction bases not matched to a gene: 5. The CDR3 consists of 14 residues. 13 Jbeta primers and 60 Vbeta primers were used for the PCR. The method was immunoSEQ multiplex PCR; TCRdb's version includes in-frame clones alone and lacks a portion of them. This table holds about 170,000 clones, 60% to 80% found once. The sequence was obtained from a female donor in good health and CMV-seronegative. What was sequenced was PBMCs. This chain uses TRBV28 with TRBJ1-4, with 7 bases fitting TRBD1. The CDR3 region is CASSFQGGGEKLFF. The CDR3 DNA sequence: TGTGCCAGCAGTTTTCAGGGGGGAGGTGAAAAACTGTTTTTT.